A selection of T cell receptor beta chains follows, all from one sample in a study of cytomegalovirus exposure and HLA in healthy donors. Here immunoSEQ multiplex PCR was the method, and the copy in TCRdb shows in-frame clones only, minus some. The table shows a few hundred thousand clones, with 80% occurring only once. The material sequenced was PBMCs. These receptors all come from a girl aged 2 to 9 in good health and CMV-seronegative. The CDR3 runs from the conserved cysteine through the conserved F or W. D genes are given only for firm matches. Rows give clone size only sometimes, using once, few, many, or a class for an expanded clone.

CDR3 length	D gene	V gene	J gene	clone size	CDR3 DNA	CDR3 protein
13	-	TRBV11-2	TRBJ1-4	-	TGTGCCAGCAGCTTACAGTTTGGCGAAAAACTGTTTTTT	CASSLQFGEKLFF
14	-	TRBV4-1	TRBJ1-3	-	TGCGCCAGCAGCCAAGATTTAGGTGCGGACACCATATATTTT	CASSQDLGADTIYF
13	TRBD1	TRBV6-5	TRBJ1-2	-	TGTGCCAGCACTGACAGGGACCGCTATGGCTACACCTTC	CASTDRDRYGYTF
14	TRBD2	TRBV28	TRBJ2-7	-	TGTGCCAGCAGTTTAAGCGGGGCCTTGGCCGAGCAGTACTTC	CASSLSGALAEQYF
17	TRBD1	TRBV7-9	TRBJ1-1	few	TGTGCCAGCAGCTTAGCCGGGACAGGGGGCCGTGGCACTGAAGCTTTCTTT	CASSLAGTGGRGTEAFF
16	TRBD2	TRBV7-2	TRBJ2-5	-	TGTGCCAGCGGGAGGTCTGGCGGGGGGGGGTCTGAGACCCAGTACTTC	CASGRSGGGGSETQYF
12	TRBD1	TRBV19	TRBJ2-2	-	TGTGCCAGTCGGGACAGGGCCGGGGAGCTGTTTTTT	CASRDRAGELFF
16	TRBD2	TRBV27	TRBJ2-3	-	TGTGCCAGCAGTTTCTTGGCTAGCGGGAGCCTGGGTACGCAGTATTTT	CASSFLASGSLGTQYF
12	-	TRBV11-1	TRBJ2-2	-	TGTGCCGGCAGCCTAAGTGCCGGGGAGCTGTTTTTT	CAGSLSAGELFF
14	-	TRBV27	TRBJ2-7	-	TGTGCCAGCAGTTTCCTAGCGACGCCTTACGAGCAGTACTTC	CASSFLATPYEQYF
13	-	TRBV25-1	TRBJ1-1	few	TGTGCCAGCAGTGACCAGGGTATCACTGAAGCTTTCTTT	CASSDQGITEAFF
16	-	TRBV5-4	TRBJ1-6	-	TGTGCCAGCAGCTTCCCGGGGGGGAGGACCGGTTCACCCCTCCACTTT	CASSFPGGRTGSPLHF
10	-	TRBV13	TRBJ1-1	-	TGTGCCAGCAGCTTTCCCAAAGCTTTCTTT	CASSFPKAFF
17	TRBD2	TRBV4-1	TRBJ2-1	-	TGCGCCAGCAGCCAAGTTTATGCGACTAGCGGCCCCAATGAGCAGTTCTTC	CASSQVYATSGPNEQFF
16	TRBD1	TRBV7-9	TRBJ2-7	-	TGTTCCAGCAGCGTAGGAGGGACAGGCCTATCCTACGAGCAGTACTTC	CSSSVGGTGLSYEQYF
17	TRBD1	TRBV19	TRBJ2-1	once	TGTGCCAGTAGTATCCGGACAGGCCTCGACTCCTACAATGAGCAGTTCTTC	CASSIRTGLDSYNEQFF